This T cell receptor (beta chain) is from a study of a mutant IDH1 vaccine in newly diagnosed glioma. Study-level information: Treated patients, 62.5% male and around 40% female, averaged roughly 43 years of age.

Data came from immunoSEQ multiplex PCR; TCRdb stores just in-frame clones and leaves some out. The sample carries 25,000 to 35,000 clones, about 88% recorded once. Per germline, CDR1 KGHSH and CDR2 LQKENI. The CDR3 has 16 amino acids. The ends lost 4 bases at V and 4 bases at J; junction bases unmatched: 8. Stated time point: baseline, week 1 (first vaccination visit). Treatment denoted: pre-vaccination baseline after standard-of-care therapy. The study enrolled donors with new WHO grade 3 or 4 IDH1-mutant, ATRX-lost astrocytomas. V gene TRBV18 combines with J gene TRBJ2-1, with 9 bases matching TRBD1. This clonotype was sampled from a middle-aged woman with glioma. Sequenced material: PBMCs, taken from a glioma patient treated with radiotherapy, temozolomide or both. In DNA form, the CDR3 reads TGTGCCAGCTCACTGACCGGGACAGGGATTTACAATGAGCAGTTCTTC. It codes for CASSLTGTGIYNEQFF.